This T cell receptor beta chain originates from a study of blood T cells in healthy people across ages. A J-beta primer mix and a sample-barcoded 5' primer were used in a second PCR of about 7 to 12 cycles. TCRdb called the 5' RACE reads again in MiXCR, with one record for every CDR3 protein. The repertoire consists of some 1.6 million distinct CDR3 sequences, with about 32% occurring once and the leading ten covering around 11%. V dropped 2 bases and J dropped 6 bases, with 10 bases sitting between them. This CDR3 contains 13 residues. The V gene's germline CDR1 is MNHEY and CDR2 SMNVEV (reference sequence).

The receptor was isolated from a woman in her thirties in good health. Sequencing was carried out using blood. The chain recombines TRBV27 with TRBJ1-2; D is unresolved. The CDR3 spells CASSLKGYDGYTF. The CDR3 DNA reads TGTGCCAGCAGTTTAAAAGGGTATGATGGCTACACCTTC.